This entry features one TCR beta chain sequence. This sample was taken from a study of blood T cell repertoires in COVID-19. As for the study in general: The United States, Italy and Spain provided the acute and convalescent COVID-19 samples. T cells, B-cell-depleted T cells, or PBMCs supplied cDNA or gDNA.

In the authors' workflow: For nucleated cells, counts were estimated from reference gene primer amplification. The table came from immunoSEQ multiplex PCR; TCRdb's copy has only in-frame clones and leaves some out. V and J calls and clone size follow that table, whereas D and trimming were derived from the DNA. This sample has about 240,000 clones; roughly nine tenths occur once, and the top ten carry about 7%. CDR1 is SGHTA, CDR2 FQGNSA, per germline. This CDR3 has 14 residues. Trimming removed 0 bases at V and 0 bases at J, with 6 bases between. The chain joins TRBV7-2 to TRBJ2-7; D gene ambiguous. This TCR was recovered from a man aged 55 to 70 who had recovered from COVID-19. The sequenced material came from peripheral blood. The chain's CDR3 is CASSLALNSYEQYV. The CDR3 nucleotides are TGTGCCAGCAGCTTAGCGCTAAACTCCTACGAGCAGTACGTC.